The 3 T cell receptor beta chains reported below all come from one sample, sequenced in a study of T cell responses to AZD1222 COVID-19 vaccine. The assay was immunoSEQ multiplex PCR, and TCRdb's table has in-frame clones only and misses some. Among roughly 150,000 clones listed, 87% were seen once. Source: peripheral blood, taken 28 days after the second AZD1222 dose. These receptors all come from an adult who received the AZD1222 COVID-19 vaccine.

The CDR3 reads CASSSILRDRGLAHYGYTF. The CDR3 nucleotides read TGTGCCAGCAGTTCCATCCTACGGGACAGGGGTTTAGCCCACTATGGCTACACCTTC. The chain is built from TRBV27 and TRBJ1-2; 10 nucleotides match TRBD1. With 4 bases clipped from V and 3 bases from J, the junction kept 17 bases outside the gene matches. Germline V CDR1 and CDR2: MNHEY, SMNVEV (reference sequence). The CDR3 contains 19 residues.

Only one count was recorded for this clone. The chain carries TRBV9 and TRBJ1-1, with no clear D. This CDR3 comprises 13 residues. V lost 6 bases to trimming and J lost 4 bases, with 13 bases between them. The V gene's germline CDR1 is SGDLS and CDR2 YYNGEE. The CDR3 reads CASTQEVLTEAFF. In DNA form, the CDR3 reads TGTGCCAGCACCCAAGAGGTCCTCACTGAAGCTTTCTTT.

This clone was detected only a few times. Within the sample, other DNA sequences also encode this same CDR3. The CDR3 loop reads CASSLGQGAGTEAFF. The CDR3 DNA reads as TGTGCCAGCAGCTTAGGTCAGGGGGCTGGCACTGAAGCTTTCTTT. V is TRBV7-9 and J is TRBJ1-1, with 8 bases lining up with TRBD1. The trim removed 1 base at V and 4 bases at J, leaving 5 bases unmatched. The CDR3 loop spans 15 amino acids. CDR1 SEHNR and CDR2 FQNEAQ come from the germline V gene (reference sequence).